A selection of T cell receptor beta chains follows, all from one sample in a study of CD8 T cells in Susac syndrome. One entry per CDR3 protein results from TCRdb running MiXCR on the immunoSEQ multiplex PCR reads. The repertoire includes 40,000 to 60,000 distinct CDR3 sequences, roughly 93% of them detected once, and less than 0.55% sits in the top ten. The sample taken for sequencing was CD8+ T cells from PBMCs. The origin of the receptors is a human donor with multiple sclerosis. Both conserved end residues are part of each CDR3. D genes are given only for firm matches. Some rows have no size entry. The others give once, few or many, or a class for an expanded clone.

v_call	d_call	j_call	clone_size	cdr3_nt	cdr3_aa
TRBV5-1	NA	TRBJ2-3	NA	TGCGCCAGCAGCTTGAGGACAGATACGCAGTATTTT	CASSLRTDTQYF
TRBV7-9	NA	TRBJ1-1	NA	TGTGCCAGCAGCCCCTTCGTATTTGGGGTCACCACTGAAGCTTTCTTT	CASSPFVFGVTTEAFF
TRBV7-2	NA	TRBJ1-2	NA	TGTGCCAGCAGCCCCCTCGCAGGCCTTAACTATGGCTACACCTTC	CASSPLAGLNYGYTF
TRBV5-1	TRBD1	TRBJ2-5	NA	TGCGCCAGCGGGGACAGCCTTCAAGAGACCCAGTACTTC	CASGDSLQETQYF
TRBV4-1	NA	TRBJ2-3	NA	TGCGCCAGCAGCCAAGATCGGTCTAGCGGCACAGATACGCAGTATTTT	CASSQDRSSGTDTQYF
TRBV20-1	TRBD1	TRBJ1-2	NA	TGCAGTGCTGGAGAGAGACAAACCGGGACAGGCTATGGCTACACCTTC	CSAGERQTGTGYGYTF
TRBV7-3	TRBD1	TRBJ1-2	NA	TGTGCCAGCAGCTTAGAGGGGGCCTCCTATGGCTACACCTTC	CASSLEGASYGYTF
TRBV13	NA	TRBJ1-2	NA	TGTGCCAGCAGCTTTTTTAACTATGGCTACACCTTC	CASSFFNYGYTF
TRBV13	NA	TRBJ2-2	NA	TGTGCCAGCAGCTTAGTTCCGGCGGCGAACACCGGGGAGCTGTTTTTT	CASSLVPAANTGELFF
TRBV6-2/TRBV6-3	NA	TRBJ2-1	few	TGTGCCAGCAGCCCTACTTTGTCCACTTATTACCTCTTC	CASSPTLSTYYLF
TRBV12-3/TRBV12-4	NA	TRBJ1-2	NA	TGTGCCAGCAGTACAGCTAACTATGGCTACACCTTC	CASSTANYGYTF
TRBV6-2/TRBV6-3	NA	TRBJ2-4	NA	TGTGCCAGCAGTTCTACAGGGCCAAACATTCAGTACTTC	CASSSTGPNIQYF
TRBV20-1	TRBD1	TRBJ2-7	NA	TGCAGTGCTAGAGATCTCAGGGACAGGAGCGAGCAGTACTTC	CSARDLRDRSEQYF
TRBV4-3	TRBD1	TRBJ1-1	NA	TGCGCCAGCAGCAAATCAGGGGGCGGCATCACTGAAGCTTTCTTT	CASSKSGGGITEAFF
TRBV30	NA	TRBJ1-1	NA	TGTGCCTGGAGTGTATCTTCAGGGCGAACTGAAGCTTTCTTT	CAWSVSSGRTEAFF
TRBV19	TRBD2	TRBJ2-5	NA	TGTGCCAGTGTCCGGGCGGGGGGGCAACACGAGACCCAGTACTTC	CASVRAGGQHETQYF
TRBV29-1	NA	TRBJ1-2	NA	TGCAGCGCCATTGGGTCTCAGTTTGGTGGCTACACCTTC	CSAIGSQFGGYTF
TRBV20-1	TRBD1	TRBJ1-1	NA	TGCAGTGCTAGAGACGTAGACAGGGGGGATTTTGGAGCTTTCTTT	CSARDVDRGDFGAFF
TRBV20-1	NA	TRBJ1-6	once	TGCAGTGCTAGAGACGACGGACTACCAAATTCACCCCTCCACTTT	CSARDDGLPNSPLHF
TRBV3-1	NA	TRBJ2-7	NA	TGTGCCAGCAGTGGGGGGCCGGACGAGCAGTACTTC	CASSGGPDEQYF
TRBV30	TRBD1	TRBJ1-5	NA	TGTGCCTGGAGTGTACTAGGACAGGGGGTTATTCAGCCCCAGCATTTT	CAWSVLGQGVIQPQHF
TRBV28	NA	TRBJ1-1	NA	TGTGCCAGCCTGGTAAGGGGGGACACTGAAGCTTTCTTT	CASLVRGDTEAFF
TRBV6-2/TRBV6-3	NA	TRBJ2-5	NA	TGTGCCAGCACTCAGGGGATACGGCAAGAGACCCAGTACTTC	CASTQGIRQETQYF
TRBV29-1	NA	TRBJ1-2	NA	TGCAGCGTACTCGGCAGGATTTCTAACTATGGCTACACCTTC	CSVLGRISNYGYTF
TRBV20-1	NA	TRBJ2-3	NA	TGCAGTGCTAGAGGCGGGACCGACCTTAGCCTGGGCACAGATACGCAGTATTTT	CSARGGTDLSLGTDTQYF
TRBV7-9	NA	TRBJ2-7	once	TGTGCCAGCAGCACATCCTACGAGCAGTACTTC	CASSTSYEQYF
TRBV28	NA	TRBJ2-5	once	TGTGCCAGTACCCCCACAGTGGGGGCGGCGGAGACCCAGTACTTC	CASTPTVGAAETQYF
TRBV11-2	TRBD1	TRBJ1-2	once	TGTGCCAGCAGTTTGACCCAACAGGGGGCGAGTGGCTACACCTTC	CASSLTQQGASGYTF
TRBV6-5	NA	TRBJ2-2	NA	TGTGCCAGCAGTCCGGCTAACACCGGGGAGCTGTTTTTT	CASSPANTGELFF
TRBV20-1	TRBD1	TRBJ2-4	NA	TGCAGTGCTAGGACAGGGAGCATTCAGTACTTC	CSARTGSIQYF
TRBV2	TRBD1	TRBJ2-4	once	TGTGCCAGCAGCCCTCTTTTGGGACAGGAACAACTAGCCAAAAACATTCAGTACTTC	CASSPLLGQEQLAKNIQYF
TRBV19	NA	TRBJ1-1	once	TGTGCCAGTAGTATCCCCCAAGTTGAAGCTTTCTTT	CASSIPQVEAFF
TRBV5-1	NA	TRBJ1-2	NA	TGCGCCAGCAGCTTGGGGGGTTCGGCCTACGAAGCGTATGGCTACACCTTC	CASSLGGSAYEAYGYTF
TRBV19	NA	TRBJ2-7	few	TGTGCCAGTAGTATAGCATTGGGGAGCGAGCAGTACTTC	CASSIALGSEQYF
TRBV6-5	NA	TRBJ1-2	NA	TGTGCCAGCAGTGCTTTGGGGGGGGCGAGCGGCTACACCTTC	CASSALGGASGYTF
TRBV6-6	NA	TRBJ1-5	NA	TGTGCCAGCAGTTACTCTGAAGGCGATCAGCCCCAGCATTTT	CASSYSEGDQPQHF
TRBV7-2	NA	TRBJ2-7	NA	TGTGCCAGCAGCCCGGGACGGAACGAGCAGTACTTC	CASSPGRNEQYF
TRBV7-8	NA	TRBJ2-1	few	TGTGCCAGCAGTCACAATGAGCAGTTCTTC	CASSHNEQFF
TRBV4-1	NA	TRBJ1-3	NA	TGCGCCAGCAGCCAAAGGGCTGGGCCTGGAAACACCATATATTTT	CASSQRAGPGNTIYF
TRBV6-1	NA	TRBJ2-4	NA	TGTGCCAGCAGACAACCGGGACGCTTTCTAGCCAAAAACATTCAGTACTTC	CASRQPGRFLAKNIQYF
TRBV4-3	TRBD1	TRBJ2-3	medium-sized	TGCGCCAGCAGCCAAGAACAGGCACAGGGGGCAGATACGCAGTATTTT	CASSQEQAQGADTQYF
TRBV7-9	NA	TRBJ2-2	NA	TGTGCCAGCAGGTCCGGGGAGCTGTTTTTT	CASRSGELFF
TRBV19	NA	TRBJ2-1	NA	TGTGCCAGTAGTATTCAGGGCCCCTACAATGAGCAGTTCTTC	CASSIQGPYNEQFF
TRBV30	TRBD1	TRBJ1-1	NA	TGTGCCTGGAGTGTACTGGACAGGGCGTACACTGAAGCTTTCTTT	CAWSVLDRAYTEAFF
TRBV3-1	NA	TRBJ1-2	NA	TGTGCCAGCAACGGCGGGTATGGCTACACCTTC	CASNGGYGYTF
TRBV7-9	TRBD2	TRBJ2-1	NA	TGTGCCAGCAGCCGGAGACTAGCGGATTACAATGAGCAGTTCTTC	CASSRRLADYNEQFF